These 16 T cell receptor beta chains share one sample of origin, sequenced in a study of T cell repertoires in aging, cancer and after chemotherapy. Rearranged V-D-J TRB sequences were amplified with a mixed TRB-A/B primer pool. From the multiplex PCR reads, TCRdb called clonotypes with MiXCR, one entry per CDR3 protein. The table includes about 8,000 distinct CDR3 sequences, around 57% detected once. The template was genomic DNA from peripheral blood, not RNA. Specimen: blood. These receptors were taken from a human donor in good health.

The gene calls are TRBV15 and TRBJ2-1; TRBD2 matches at 14 bases. The CDR3 runs 14 residues. The V gene end was trimmed by 8 bases and the J gene end by 6 bases; junction bases not matched to a gene: 3. Germline lookup yields CDR1 LNHNV and CDR2 YYDKDF (reference sequence). The CDR3 here is CATRLAGGRNEQFF. The DNA of the CDR3 is TGTGCCACCCGACTAGCGGGGGGGCGCAATGAGCAGTTCTTC.

This clonotype was detected only a few times. The chain uses TRBV6-1 and TRBJ2-7; 8 nucleotides match TRBD1. The CDR3 covers 15 residues. Germline assignment: CDR1 MNHNS and CDR2 SASEGT. The ends lost 6 bases at V and 3 bases at J; junction bases unmatched: 10. Here the CDR3 reads CASREDRATSYEQYF. The CDR3, as DNA: TGTGCCAGCAGGGAGGACAGGGCAACAAGCTACGAGCAGTACTTC.

This sequence joins TRBV10-3 and TRBJ1-6, with D maybe TRBD1 (5 bases). CDR3 size: 17 residues. V shed 6 bases and J shed 9 bases, with 24 bases lying between them. Germline V gives CDR1 ENHRY, CDR2 SYGVKD. The CDR3 reads CAIRAQQDALRRSPLHF. CDR3 nucleotides: TGTGCCATCAGGGCCCAACAGGACGCCCTCCGTCGTTCACCCCTCCACTTT.

V gene TRBV18 combines with J gene TRBJ1-2; possibly TRBD1 for D (5 bases). CDR3 size: 11 residues. V was pared by 8 bases and J by 9 bases, with 13 bases between. The germline gives CDR1 KGHSH, CDR2 LQKENI. The CDR3 DNA sequence: TGTGCCAGCCCTGACAGCTCAAGCTACACCTTC. Its protein is CASPDSSSYTF. The whole variable domain, remainder taken from reference TRBV18 and TRBJ1-2, is NAGVMQNPRHLVRRRGQEARLRCSPMKGHSHVYWYRQLPEEGLKFMVYLQKENIIDESGMPKERFSAEFPKEGPSILRIQQVVRGDSAAYFCASPDSSSYTFGSGTRLTVV.

J is TRBJ2-1 and V is TRBV6-1; tentative D call: TRBD2 (6 bases). The V gene lost 2 bases and the J gene lost 7 bases, with 18 bases spanning the gap. Germline values: CDR1 MNHNS, CDR2 SASEGT. The CDR3 extends over 16 amino acids. The CDR3 sequence is CASSENGGGARNEQFF. The CDR3 region has the DNA TGTGCCAGCAGTGAAAATGGTGGCGGGGCGAGGAATGAGCAGTTCTTC.

There are a few counts of this clonotype. V gene TRBV6-2 or TRBV6-3 combines with J gene TRBJ1-5, with TRBD1 matching over 9 bases. There are 15 residues in the CDR3. V trimming: 6 bases; J trimming: 9 bases; junction bases outside the gene matches: 12. CDR1 and CDR2 from the germline V gene are MNHEY and SVGEGT. The CDR3 here is CASSRYRGLTTPQHF. In DNA form, the CDR3 reads TGTGCCAGCAGCCGATACAGGGGGCTTACTACGCCCCAGCATTTT.

The chain joins TRBV6-2 or TRBV6-3 to TRBJ2-7; D may be TRBD1 (6 bases). V dropped 10 bases and J dropped 0 bases, with 13 bases sitting between them. CDR1 MNHEY and CDR2 SVGEGT come from the germline V gene. This CDR3 comprises 13 residues. CDR3 bases: TGTGCCATCAGAGACAGGACCTCCTACGAGCAGTACTTC. It translates to CAIRDRTSYEQYF.

Only a few counts were recorded for this clonotype. The genes are TRBV19 and TRBJ2-1; D uncertain. Germline CDR1 is LNHDA and CDR2 is SQIVND (reference sequence). V shed 2 bases and J shed 13 bases, with 3 bases lying between them. The CDR3 consists of 9 residues. In DNA, the CDR3 is TGTGCCAGTAGTATACCTCAGTTCTTC. Its translation: CASSIPQFF. Looking up the rest from reference TRBV19 and TRBJ2-1 gives the full variable domain: DGGITQSPKYLFRKEGQNVTLSCEQNLNHDAMYWYRQDPGQGLRLIYYSQIVNDFQKGDIAEGYSVSREKKESFPLTVTSAQKNPTAFYLCASSIPQFFGPGTRLTVL.

This chain joins TRBV5-6 and TRBJ2-1; the match to TRBD2 covers 8 bases. Germline assignment: CDR1 SGHDT and CDR2 YYEEEE. V was clipped by 4 bases and J by 4 bases; unmatched bases: 10. The CDR3 is 16 residues long. The CDR3 nucleotides read TGTGCCAGCAGCACCGGGAGGGCCTTTCAGTACAATGAGCAGTTCTTC. Amino acid sequence: CASSTGRAFQYNEQFF.

This chain joins TRBV30 and TRBJ2-7; 10 bases are a match to TRBD2. V lost 3 bases to trimming and J lost 6 bases; unmatched junction nucleotides: 5. This CDR3 spans 13 amino acids. The germline V gene has CDR1 GTSNPN and CDR2 SVGIG (reference sequence). The CDR3, as DNA: TGTGCCTGGAGGACTAGCGGGTCTCTCGAGCAGTACTTC. Amino acids: CAWRTSGSLEQYF.

This chain links TRBV6-5 with TRBJ2-1, with D possibly being TRBD1 (6 bases). The CDR3 loop spans 15 amino acids. Per germline, CDR1 MNHEY and CDR2 SVGAGI. V was shortened by 6 bases and J by 2 bases, with 14 bases between the two germline ends. The CDR3 nucleotides read TGTGCCAGCAGAATGGGGGCCGACACCTACAATGAGCAGTTCTTC. Translated, it gives CASRMGADTYNEQFF.

The gene calls are TRBV6-1 and TRBJ2-3, with D unresolved. Germline CDR1 is MNHNS and CDR2 is SASEGT. The CDR3 loop spans 14 amino acids. V lost 11 bases to trimming and J lost 1 base, with 16 bases between them. CDR3 protein: CAASGSLRTDTQYF. CDR3 sequence (DNA): TGTGCCGCTTCTGGGTCGTTGCGCACAGATACGCAGTATTTT.

V usage is TRBV5-6 and J usage is TRBJ2-5; D is perhaps TRBD1 or TRBD2 (5 bases each). Deletions cut 0 bases from V and 4 bases from J, with 10 bases between. This CDR3 spans 14 amino acids. Germline-derived CDR1 and CDR2 are SGHDT and YYEEEE. The CDR3 region is CASSLERGGETQYF. CDR3 nucleotides: TGTGCCAGCAGCTTGGAACGTGGGGGAGAGACCCAGTACTTC.

The gene calls are TRBV20-1 and TRBJ2-7, with TRBD2 matching over 13 bases. The J call is uncertain, as TRBJ2-1 better fits the DNA end. CDR1 DFQATT and CDR2 SNEGSKA come from the germline V gene (reference sequence). The CDR3 consists of 14 residues. The CDR3 here is CSARDRGLAGEQFF. The CDR3 DNA reads TGCAGTGCTAGAGATAGGGGACTAGCGGGGGAGCAGTTCTTC.

This clonotype was recorded a few times. The genes are TRBV30 and TRBJ1-6; D not certain. Trimming shortened V by 4 bases and J by 5 bases, and 3 bases separated the two germline ends. This CDR3 spans 11 amino acids. The germline CDR1 and CDR2 sequences are GTSNPN and SVGIG (reference sequence). This CDR3 reads CAWTHNSPLHF. As DNA, the CDR3 is TGTGCCTGGACTCATAATTCACCCCTCCACTTT.

This clonotype was detected only a few times. V gene TRBV6-5 combines with J gene TRBJ1-5; D not resolved. V dropped 2 bases and J dropped 2 bases, with 7 bases sitting between them. Germline assignment: CDR1 MNHEY and CDR2 SVGAGI. The length of the CDR3 is 14 residues. Here the CDR3 DNA reads TGTGCCAGCAGTTACGCGGTGGGCAATCAGCCCCAGCATTTT. Residues: CASSYAVGNQPQHF.